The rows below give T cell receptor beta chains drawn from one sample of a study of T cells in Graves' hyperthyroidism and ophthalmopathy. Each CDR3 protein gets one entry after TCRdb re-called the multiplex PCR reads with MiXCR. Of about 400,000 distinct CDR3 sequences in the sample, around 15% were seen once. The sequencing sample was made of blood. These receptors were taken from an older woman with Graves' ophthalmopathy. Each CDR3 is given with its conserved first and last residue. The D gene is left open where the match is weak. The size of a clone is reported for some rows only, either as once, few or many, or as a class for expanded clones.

CDR3aa: CAWAGNSGNTIYF
CDR3nt: TGTGCCTGGGCAGGGAACTCTGGAAACACCATATATTTT
d_gene: NA
j_gene: TRBJ1-3
abundance: NA
len: 13
v_gene: TRBV30

CDR3aa: CASSRPRRVAGGNEQFF
CDR3nt: TGTGCCAGCAGTCGACCCCGGAGGGTAGCGGGAGGCAATGAGCAGTTCTTC
d_gene: TRBD2
j_gene: TRBJ2-1
abundance: many
len: 17
v_gene: TRBV6-1

CDR3aa: CSASGGANVLTF
CDR3nt: TGCAGTGCTAGTGGTGGGGCCAACGTCCTGACTTTC
d_gene: NA
j_gene: TRBJ2-6
abundance: many
len: 12
v_gene: TRBV20-1

CDR3aa: CASSQLTRNTGELFF
CDR3nt: TGCGCCAGCAGTCAGCTTACAAGAAACACCGGGGAGCTGTTTTTT
d_gene: NA
j_gene: TRBJ2-2
abundance: NA
len: 15
v_gene: TRBV5-1

CDR3aa: CSASGTEGLNTEAFF
CDR3nt: TGCAGTGCTTCCGGGACAGAGGGTCTGAACACTGAAGCTTTCTTT
d_gene: TRBD1
j_gene: TRBJ1-1
abundance: many
len: 15
v_gene: TRBV20-1

CDR3aa: CASSIQGIGAGLYEQYF
CDR3nt: TGTGCCAGCTCAATACAGGGAATTGGAGCGGGACTGTACGAGCAGTACTTC
d_gene: NA
j_gene: TRBJ2-7
abundance: few
len: 17
v_gene: TRBV18

CDR3aa: CASSGTGVNQPQHF
CDR3nt: TGTGCCAGCAGCGGGACAGGGGTTAATCAGCCCCAGCATTTT
d_gene: TRBD1
j_gene: TRBJ1-5
abundance: many
len: 14
v_gene: TRBV12-3/TRBV12-4

CDR3aa: CASSTDGTSGNEQFF
CDR3nt: TGTGCCAGCAGCACAGACGGGACTAGCGGCAATGAGCAGTTCTTC
d_gene: TRBD2
j_gene: TRBJ2-1
abundance: NA
len: 15
v_gene: TRBV7-3

CDR3aa: CSARVERVGGTDTQYF
CDR3nt: TGCAGTGCTAGAGTTGAGCGGGTTGGGGGCACAGATACGCAGTATTTT
d_gene: NA
j_gene: TRBJ2-3
abundance: few
len: 16
v_gene: TRBV20-1

CDR3aa: CASSPGTSNQPQHF
CDR3nt: TGTGCCAGCTCCCCCGGGACTAGCAATCAGCCCCAGCATTTT
d_gene: NA
j_gene: TRBJ1-5
abundance: NA
len: 14
v_gene: TRBV18

CDR3aa: CASSEGTSAIGDTQYF
CDR3nt: TGTGCCAGCAGTGAAGGGACTAGCGCAATTGGAGATACGCAGTATTTT
d_gene: TRBD2
j_gene: TRBJ2-3
abundance: many
len: 16
v_gene: TRBV2

CDR3aa: CASSILDHYNEQFF
CDR3nt: TGTGCCAGTAGTATTTTGGACCACTACAATGAGCAGTTCTTC
d_gene: NA
j_gene: TRBJ2-1
abundance: few
len: 14
v_gene: TRBV19

CDR3aa: CASSPNSGGVEQYF
CDR3nt: TGTGCCAGCAGTCCAAATAGCGGGGGGGTCGAGCAGTACTTC
d_gene: TRBD2
j_gene: TRBJ2-7
abundance: NA
len: 14
v_gene: TRBV28

CDR3aa: CASSLTSVSTDTQYF
CDR3nt: TGCGCCAGCAGCTTGACTAGCGTAAGCACAGATACGCAGTATTTT
d_gene: TRBD2
j_gene: TRBJ2-3
abundance: many
len: 15
v_gene: TRBV5-1

CDR3aa: CASSDGVEQYF
CDR3nt: TGTGCCAGCAGCGACGGAGTCGAGCAGTACTTC
d_gene: NA
j_gene: TRBJ2-7
abundance: NA
len: 11
v_gene: TRBV7-3

CDR3aa: CASSLVAGVGYNEQFF
CDR3nt: TGTGCCAGCAGCTTAGTGGCGGGAGTCGGATACAATGAGCAGTTCTTC
d_gene: TRBD2
j_gene: TRBJ2-1
abundance: NA
len: 16
v_gene: TRBV7-9

CDR3aa: CSAPDTGAMYEQYF
CDR3nt: TGCAGTGCCCCGGACACAGGTGCAATGTACGAGCAGTACTTC
d_gene: NA
j_gene: TRBJ2-7
abundance: many
len: 14
v_gene: TRBV20-1

CDR3aa: CASSPSGRLPPGTGGYTF
CDR3nt: TGTGCCAGCAGCCCCTCCGGACGACTCCCTCCCGGGACAGGGGGCTACACCTTC
d_gene: TRBD1
j_gene: TRBJ1-2
abundance: NA
len: 18
v_gene: TRBV27

CDR3aa: CASSRSGRDHEQFF
CDR3nt: TGTGCCAGCAGCCGCAGCGGTAGGGACCATGAGCAGTTCTTC
d_gene: NA
j_gene: TRBJ2-1
abundance: many
len: 14
v_gene: TRBV7-7

CDR3aa: CASSLYGTTDTQYF
CDR3nt: TGTGCCAGCAGTTTATACGGGACCACAGATACGCAGTATTTT
d_gene: NA
j_gene: TRBJ2-3
abundance: many
len: 14
v_gene: TRBV28

CDR3aa: CASSHGSGADTQYF
CDR3nt: TGTGCCAGCAGCCATGGGAGCGGGGCAGATACGCAGTATTTT
d_gene: TRBD2
j_gene: TRBJ2-3
abundance: NA
len: 14
v_gene: TRBV7-3

CDR3aa: CSASSGRARLDTQYF
CDR3nt: TGCAGTGCAAGTAGCGGGAGGGCCAGGTTAGATACGCAGTATTTT
d_gene: TRBD2
j_gene: TRBJ2-3
abundance: many
len: 15
v_gene: TRBV20-1

CDR3aa: CASSYPQGSNTEAFF
CDR3nt: TGTGCCAGCAGTTACCCACAGGGGTCGAACACTGAAGCTTTCTTT
d_gene: TRBD1
j_gene: TRBJ1-1
abundance: few
len: 15
v_gene: TRBV28

CDR3aa: CSAVPGGTLDTQYF
CDR3nt: TGCAGTGCTGTACCCGGCGGCACACTAGATACGCAGTATTTT
d_gene: NA
j_gene: TRBJ2-3
abundance: few
len: 14
v_gene: TRBV20-1

CDR3aa: CASSYTGLAGRGDTQYF
CDR3nt: TGTGCCAGCAGTTACACGGGACTAGCGGGAAGAGGAGATACGCAGTATTTT
d_gene: TRBD2
j_gene: TRBJ2-3
abundance: NA
len: 17
v_gene: TRBV6-5

CDR3aa: CASSQHLRTANTGELFF
CDR3nt: TGCGCCAGCAGCCAACACCTTAGGACCGCGAACACCGGGGAGCTGTTTTTT
d_gene: NA
j_gene: TRBJ2-2
abundance: NA
len: 17
v_gene: TRBV4-1

CDR3aa: CSARVELLAGLLDTQYF
CDR3nt: TGCAGTGCTAGAGTCGAGCTACTAGCGGGACTTCTAGATACGCAGTATTTT
d_gene: TRBD2
j_gene: TRBJ2-3
abundance: many
len: 17
v_gene: TRBV20-1

CDR3aa: CASSLTGASGSVVETQYF
CDR3nt: TGTGCCAGCAGCTTAACCGGGGCTAGCGGGAGTGTCGTAGAGACCCAGTACTTC
d_gene: TRBD2
j_gene: TRBJ2-5
abundance: few
len: 18
v_gene: TRBV7-3

CDR3aa: CASSTIRFLEGLAKNIQYF
CDR3nt: TGTGCCAGCAGCACAATTCGGTTTTTGGAGGGGCTTGCCAAAAACATTCAGTACTTC
d_gene: NA
j_gene: TRBJ2-4
abundance: many
len: 19
v_gene: TRBV13

CDR3aa: CASSPDQLADTQYF
CDR3nt: TGTGCCAGCAGCCCGGACCAGCTGGCAGATACGCAGTATTTT
d_gene: NA
j_gene: TRBJ2-3
abundance: few
len: 14
v_gene: TRBV7-9

CDR3aa: CASSRTSGENEQFF
CDR3nt: TGTGCCAGCTCAAGGACTAGCGGGGAAAATGAGCAGTTCTTC
d_gene: TRBD2
j_gene: TRBJ2-1
abundance: NA
len: 14
v_gene: TRBV18

CDR3aa: CASSARDRGQDTQYF
CDR3nt: TGCGCCAGCAGCGCCCGGGACAGGGGTCAAGATACGCAGTATTTT
d_gene: TRBD1
j_gene: TRBJ2-3
abundance: many
len: 15
v_gene: TRBV5-1

CDR3aa: CASSLAPYRDAKETQYF
CDR3nt: TGTGCCAGCAGCTTGGCCCCTTACAGGGATGCCAAAGAGACCCAGTACTTC
d_gene: NA
j_gene: TRBJ2-5
abundance: few
len: 17
v_gene: TRBV5-8

CDR3aa: CASSRPASYEQYF
CDR3nt: TGCGCCAGCAGTCGACCGGCCTCCTACGAGCAGTACTTC
d_gene: NA
j_gene: TRBJ2-7
abundance: NA
len: 13
v_gene: TRBV5-1

CDR3aa: CASSLVLGVNNEQFF
CDR3nt: TGTGCCAGCAGCTTAGTACTAGGCGTTAATAATGAGCAGTTCTTC
d_gene: NA
j_gene: TRBJ2-1
abundance: many
len: 15
v_gene: TRBV11-2

CDR3aa: CASSIPILTSGSNEQFF
CDR3nt: TGTGCCAGCTCAATTCCGATCCTGACTAGCGGGAGCAATGAGCAGTTCTTC
d_gene: TRBD2
j_gene: TRBJ2-1
abundance: many
len: 17
v_gene: TRBV18

CDR3aa: CSVLTSGSLYEQYF
CDR3nt: TGCAGCGTCCTGACTAGCGGGAGTTTATACGAGCAGTACTTC
d_gene: TRBD2
j_gene: TRBJ2-7
abundance: many
len: 14
v_gene: TRBV29-1

CDR3aa: CASSSIGTSGRGRDTQYF
CDR3nt: TGTGCCAGCAGTTCCATTGGGACTAGCGGGAGGGGGCGAGATACGCAGTATTTT
d_gene: TRBD2
j_gene: TRBJ2-3
abundance: many
len: 18
v_gene: TRBV28

CDR3aa: CASSRGTAYNEQFF
CDR3nt: TGCGCCAGCAGCCGTGGGACAGCCTACAATGAGCAGTTCTTC
d_gene: TRBD1
j_gene: TRBJ2-1
abundance: many
len: 14
v_gene: TRBV5-1

CDR3aa: CASSRGSGGPDTQYF
CDR3nt: TGTGCCAGCAGCCGGGGGTCTGGGGGACCAGATACGCAGTATTTT
d_gene: NA
j_gene: TRBJ2-3
abundance: few
len: 15
v_gene: TRBV11-2

CDR3aa: CASTGPGLANRAYEQYF
CDR3nt: TGTGCCAGCACCGGACCGGGACTAGCGAACAGAGCCTACGAGCAGTACTTC
d_gene: TRBD2
j_gene: TRBJ2-7
abundance: many
len: 17
v_gene: TRBV28

CDR3aa: CASSFSGGSRNTIYF
CDR3nt: TGTGCCAGCAGTTTCTCGGGGGGTTCGAGAAACACCATATATTTT
d_gene: NA
j_gene: TRBJ1-3
abundance: NA
len: 15
v_gene: TRBV28

CDR3aa: CASSQPGIQETQYF
CDR3nt: TGTGCCAGCAGCCAACCGGGGATCCAAGAGACCCAGTACTTC
d_gene: NA
j_gene: TRBJ2-5
abundance: many
len: 14
v_gene: TRBV3-1

CDR3aa: CASSSEAGGPSTGELFF
CDR3nt: TGTGCCAGCAGTTCCGAAGCGGGAGGGCCTAGCACCGGGGAGCTGTTTTTT
d_gene: TRBD2
j_gene: TRBJ2-2
abundance: many
len: 17
v_gene: TRBV6-2/TRBV6-3

CDR3aa: CASRRRASGTYEQYF
CDR3nt: TGTGCCAGCAGGAGGAGGGCTAGCGGGACCTACGAGCAGTACTTC
d_gene: TRBD2
j_gene: TRBJ2-7
abundance: NA
len: 15
v_gene: TRBV2

CDR3aa: CASSLSFGGRYEQYF
CDR3nt: TGTGCCAGCAGCTTAAGTTTCGGCGGGAGGTACGAGCAGTACTTC
d_gene: TRBD2
j_gene: TRBJ2-7
abundance: few
len: 15
v_gene: TRBV7-3

CDR3aa: CASSDREDYGYTF
CDR3nt: TGTGCCAGCTCGGACAGGGAGGACTATGGCTACACCTTC
d_gene: TRBD1
j_gene: TRBJ1-2
abundance: many
len: 13
v_gene: TRBV18

CDR3aa: CAIKGVMNEQYF
CDR3nt: TGTGCCATCAAGGGGGTTATGAACGAGCAGTACTTC
d_gene: NA
j_gene: TRBJ2-7
abundance: few
len: 12
v_gene: TRBV10-3

CDR3aa: CASSPGGGRGYEQYF
CDR3nt: TGTGCCAGCAGCCCTGGAGGTGGGAGGGGGTACGAGCAGTACTTC
d_gene: NA
j_gene: TRBJ2-7
abundance: many
len: 15
v_gene: TRBV28